The following is a T cell receptor beta chain sequence with its context. A single record per CDR3 protein comes from TCRdb applying MiXCR to the RT-PCR reads. This repertoire shows 920,000 or so distinct CDR3 sequences, 18% found once; its top ten account for around 5.5%. The record originates from a study of patients and donors after allogeneic stem cell transplantation. J lost 6 bases, V lost 5 bases, and 10 bases had no gene match. This CDR3 is 15 amino acids long. The receptor comes from a human donor who was either an allogeneic HSCT recipient or a stem cell or donor lymphocyte infusion donor (not recorded which). It is not recorded whose cells these are; they may come from a transplant donor. The chain couples TRBV12-3 or TRBV12-4 to TRBJ2-3; TRBD2 agrees at 8 bases. Sequenced: blood, either unsorted or a sorted T cell fraction (not recorded which). The CDR3 loop is CASSQRESVWDTQYF. The CDR3 DNA follows: TGTGCCAGCAGTCAGCGGGAGTCGGTTTGGGATACGCAGTATTTT.